This TCR beta chain derives from a study of blood T cell repertoires in COVID-19. CDR1 LNHNV and CDR2 YYDKDF come from the germline V gene (reference sequence). The CDR3 has 16 residues. J gave up 1 base and V 4 bases, and 6 bases lay outside the gene matches. The method was immunoSEQ multiplex PCR; TCRdb's version includes in-frame clones alone and lacks a portion of them. The sample has about 270,000 clones; around nine tenths are singletons. The origin of this receptor is a woman in her late teens or twenties who had recovered from COVID-19. The V gene is TRBV15, the J gene TRBJ2-1, with 8 bases matching TRBD2. Specimen: PBMCs or T cells enriched from blood (not recorded which). In DNA, the CDR3 is TGTGCCACCAGCATCGGTAGCGGGACATCCTACAATGAGCAGTTCTTC. It translates to CATSIGSGTSYNEQFF.